Each of the 28 T cell receptor beta chains below was sequenced from the same sample in a study of blood T cells in healthy people across ages. With a J-beta primer mix and a sample-barcoded 5' primer, a second PCR ran about 7 to 12 cycles. MiXCR, run by TCRdb on the 5' RACE reads, gives a single entry per CDR3 protein. The data contain 350,000 to 450,000 distinct CDR3 sequences, approximately 52% of them seen just once; the ten biggest clones take up around 53%. The material sequenced was blood. Receptors originate from a man aged 55 to 70 in good health.

V and J are TRBV28 and TRBJ2-3, with 8 bases matching TRBD1. There are 14 residues in the CDR3. V trimming: 4 bases; J trimming: 6 bases; junction bases outside the gene matches: 6. Germline V gives CDR1 MDHEN, CDR2 SYDVKM. CDR3 protein: CASSSRTGPDTQYF. The CDR3 DNA reads TGTGCCAGCAGTTCGAGGACAGGGCCGGATACGCAGTATTTT.

This clonotype appeared a few times. The chain employs TRBV20-1 and TRBJ2-1, with a possible D match to TRBD2 (6 bases). Germline values: CDR1 DFQATT, CDR2 SNEGSKA (reference sequence). CDR3 length: 15 residues. Trimming left V 3 bases short and J 2 bases short, with 14 bases between. CDR3 nucleotides: TGCAGTGCTAGTGGGACTTCTCTTACCTACAATGAGCAGTTCTTC. It specifies CSASGTSLTYNEQFF.

The chain carries TRBV20-1 and TRBJ2-5; TRBD2 aligns across 7 bases. CDR1 DFQATT and CDR2 SNEGSKA come from the germline V gene (reference sequence). The CDR3 consists of 17 residues. After removal of 3 bases from V and 6 bases from J, the junction contained 19 bases not matched to a gene. CDR3: CSASPDLRTSTLKTQYF. In DNA form, the CDR3 reads TGCAGTGCTAGTCCCGACCTTCGGACTAGTACCTTGAAGACCCAGTACTTC.

This clonotype was observed a handful of times. An end of the junction differs from the germline gene, which may be a read error. This sequence joins TRBV4-1 and TRBJ2-1; the match to TRBD2 covers 8 bases. In germline, CDR1 is MGHRA, CDR2 YSYEKL. The CDR3 has 16 amino acids. The CDR3 region has the DNA TGCGCCAGCAACCAAGGCGCGGGGGGTTCCTACAATGAGCAGTTCTTC. Its protein product is CASNQGAGGSYNEQFF.

This chain joins TRBV20-1 and TRBJ1-2; D unclear. This CDR3 is built from 12 residues. Per germline, CDR1 DFQATT and CDR2 SNEGSKA (reference sequence). V gave up 6 bases and J gave up 5 bases, with 13 bases separating them. CDR3 bases: TGCAGTGCGGACGACTACCTATATGGCTACACCTTC. This encodes CSADDYLYGYTF.

This clonotype was recorded once. The V and J genes are TRBV5-1 and TRBJ2-7, with D possibly TRBD2 on 6 matching bases. The V gene lost 6 bases and the J gene lost 0 bases, with 16 bases spanning the gap. Germline V gives CDR1 SGHRS, CDR2 YFSETQ. The CDR3 has 15 amino acids. The CDR3 DNA reads as TGCGCCAGCAACACCGCGGGGAAAGACTCCTACGAGCAGTACTTC. Residues: CASNTAGKDSYEQYF.

The J gene is TRBJ1-1, the V gene TRBV6-2 or TRBV6-3, with D possibly matching TRBD1 (6 bases). Germline CDR1 MNHEY, CDR2 SVGEGT. Deletions cut 5 bases from V and 9 bases from J, with 10 bases between. The CDR3 extends over 11 amino acids. CDR3 DNA sequence: TGTGCCAGCAGTCGACAGGAGAAAGCTTTCTTT. Translated, it gives CASSRQEKAFF.

In this sample, this clonotype turned up many times. The CDR3 nucleotides are TGTGCCAGCAGCCTCGACAGGGGGCACGGCTATGGCTACACCTTC. Translation gives CASSLDRGHGYGYTF. The J gene is TRBJ1-2, the V gene TRBV7-8; 10 bases map to TRBD1. Trimming cost V 5 bases and J 4 bases; bases outside gene matches: 7. Germline CDR1 reads SGHVS; CDR2 reads FQNEAQ. CDR3 size: 15 residues.

In this sample, this clonotype turned up a few times. The chain is built from TRBV24-1 and TRBJ2-7, with D perhaps matching TRBD2 (7 bases). Trimming took 4 bases from V and 9 from J, leaving 21 bases between them. The germline V gene has CDR1 KGHDR and CDR2 SFDVKD. The CDR3 is 15 amino acids. The chain's CDR3 is CATSDSGGAENGQYF. In DNA form, the CDR3 reads TGTGCCACCAGTGACAGTGGGGGGGCCGAGAATGGGCAGTACTTC.

With regard to this clonotype: A much more abundant neighbour one base away suggests this may be a read error. The chain combines TRBV7-7 with TRBJ2-7; possibly TRBD2 for D (5 bases). CDR3 size: 15 residues. Germline loops: CDR1 SSHAT, CDR2 FNYEAQ (reference sequence). CDR3 residues: CASSCGPASNYEQYF. The CDR3 DNA reads as TGTGCTAGCAGCTGCGGGCCAGCAAGTAACTACGAGCAGTACTTC.

The gene calls are TRBV20-1 and TRBJ1-4, with unresolved D. The V end lost 6 bases, the J end lost 0 bases, and 23 bases lay between the germline ends. Germline V lookup: CDR1 DFQATT, CDR2 SNEGSKA (reference sequence). The CDR3 has 18 residues. The CDR3: CSALVGGRISATNEKLFF. CDR3 sequence (DNA): TGCAGTGCCCTAGTGGGCGGGCGAATTTCCGCAACTAATGAAAAACTGTTTTTT.

J is TRBJ2-7 and V is TRBV28; D might be TRBD1 (5 bases). Per the germline V gene, CDR1 is MDHEN and CDR2 is SYDVKM. CDR3 length equals 13 residues. V lost 5 bases to trimming and J lost 2 bases, with 10 bases between them. Here the CDR3 reads CASSRQWPYEQYF. The CDR3 DNA reads TGTGCCAGCAGTAGACAGTGGCCCTACGAGCAGTACTTC. Complete variable domain (other parts from reference TRBV28 and TRBJ2-7): DVKVTQSSRYLVKRTGEKVFLECVQDMDHENMFWYRQDPGLGLRLIYFSYDVKMKEKGDIPEGYSVSREKKERFSLILESASTNQTSMYLCASSRQWPYEQYFGPGTRLTVT.

This clonotype was seen many times. This sequence joins TRBV20-1 and TRBJ2-7; TRBD2 agrees at 10 bases. The ends lost 0 bases at V and 3 bases at J; junction bases unmatched: 2. The CDR3 is made up of 14 amino acids. Germline V gene sequence: CDR1 DFQATT, CDR2 SNEGSKA (reference sequence). CDR3 sequence: CSARDGTSVYEQYF. In nucleotides, the CDR3 is TGCAGTGCTAGAGATGGGACTAGCGTCTACGAGCAGTACTTC.

This clonotype was counted between two and nine times. J is TRBJ2-3 and V is TRBV5-1; no definite D call. The V gene's germline CDR1 is SGHRS and CDR2 YFSETQ. Trimming stripped 0 bases from V and 6 bases from J, with 11 bases between. The CDR3 has 14 amino acids. In DNA, the CDR3 is TGCGCCAGCAGCTTGGCTACAGCTCAGGATACGCAGTATTTT. Translated, it gives CASSLATAQDTQYF.

This clonotype was seen ten or more times. This chain uses TRBV7-3 with TRBJ2-3; weak D call: TRBD2 (6 bases). This CDR3 spans 17 amino acids. V was shortened by 4 bases and J by 0 bases, with 17 bases between the two germline ends. CDR1 and CDR2 from the germline V gene are SGHTA and FQGTGA. CDR3 nucleotides: TGTGCCAGCAGCTCCGCCCGGGGGTCTTCTAGCACAGATACGCAGTATTTT. It yields the protein CASSSARGSSSTDTQYF.

V and J are TRBV7-9 and TRBJ1-2; 9 bases match TRBD1. Germline CDR1 reads SEHNR; CDR2 reads FQNEAQ (reference sequence). The CDR3 covers 15 residues. J lost 5 bases, V lost 5 bases, and 9 bases had no gene match. The CDR3 here is CASSPGHRGQYGYTF. The CDR3 DNA sequence: TGTGCCAGCAGCCCCGGGCACAGGGGGCAATATGGCTACACCTTC.

V and J are TRBV6-5 and TRBJ2-4, with D perhaps given as TRBD1 or TRBD2 (6 bases each). The J call could be wrong; TRBJ2-7 is a better fit for the DNA end. Germline V CDR1 and CDR2: MNHEY, SVGAGI. This CDR3 has 14 residues. CDR3 sequence reads: CASSYSSQGGEQYF. DNA of the CDR3: TGTGCCAGCAGTTACTCGTCACAGGGAGGCGAGCAGTACTTC.

V gene TRBV10-3 combines with J gene TRBJ2-1, with 7 bases identical to TRBD1. Germline V CDR1 and CDR2: ENHRY, SYGVKD. This CDR3 has 16 amino acids. The junction had 10 bases not matched to a gene; V was cut back by 4 bases and J by 4 bases. CDR3: CAISGGDSHMYNEQFF. CDR3 nucleotide sequence: TGTGCCATCAGTGGAGGGGACAGCCATATGTACAATGAGCAGTTCTTC.

V and J are TRBV28 and TRBJ1-1, with D uncertain. V was cut by 6 bases and J by 8 bases, with 19 bases left in between. CDR1 is MDHEN, CDR2 SYDVKM, per germline. The CDR3 extends over 14 amino acids. The CDR3 loop is CASSPTAIRTEAFF. The CDR3 DNA reads TGTGCCAGCAGCCCTACCGCCATCAGGACGGAAGCTTTCTTT. The full variable domain, in which reference TRBV28 and TRBJ1-1 provide the parts outside the CDR3, is DVKVTQSSRYLVKRTGEKVFLECVQDMDHENMFWYRQDPGLGLRLIYFSYDVKMKEKGDIPEGYSVSREKKERFSLILESASTNQTSMYLCASSPTAIRTEAFFGQGTRLTVV.

V is TRBV19 and J is TRBJ1-5; D possibly corresponds to TRBD1 (6 bases). The length of the CDR3 is 16 residues. V was clipped by 5 bases and J by 3 bases, with 17 bases between them. CDR1 is LNHDA and CDR2 is SQIVND in the germline V gene (reference sequence). The CDR3 coding sequence is TGTGCCAGTAGTCCTAGGCGGGGGACACACAATCAGCCCCAGCATTTT. It specifies CASSPRRGTHNQPQHF.

This clonotype was detected only once. At one boundary the junction diverges from the germline segment, which might be a read error. This rearrangement joins TRBV12-3 or TRBV12-4 to TRBJ2-3, with D possibly matching TRBD1 (5 bases). The CDR3 runs 14 residues. Written as DNA, the CDR3 is TGTGCCAGCAGTTTAGAGCCGACACAGGCAACGCGGTATTTT. Encoded protein: CASSLEPTQATRYF.

This clonotype was seen more than once but under ten times. V is TRBV5-1 and J is TRBJ1-1; D is perhaps TRBD1 (6 bases). Germline V lookup: CDR1 SGHRS, CDR2 YFSETQ. Trimming shortened V by 2 bases and J by 1 base, and 9 bases separated the two germline ends. The CDR3 has 14 amino acids. CDR3 in DNA: TGCGCCAGCAGCTTTGCGGGACAGAACACTGAAGCTTTCTTT. This encodes CASSFAGQNTEAFF.

The chain employs TRBV5-1 and TRBJ1-2, with 8 bases fitting TRBD1. V lost 4 bases, J lost 9 bases, and 14 bases stayed unmatched. CDR3 size: 15 residues. Germline V gene sequence: CDR1 SGHRS, CDR2 YFSETQ. CDR3 nucleotide sequence: TGCGCCAGCAGCCCCAGGACAGGGTCAGGGATTAGCTACACCTTC. It encodes CASSPRTGSGISYTF.

The rearrangement links TRBV29-1 to TRBJ2-1, with D perhaps TRBD2 (6 bases). With 4 bases removed from V and 3 bases from J, the gap between germline ends came to 16 bases. CDR1 and CDR2 from the germline V gene are SQVTM and ANQGSEA. The CDR3 spans 15 residues. In nucleotides, the CDR3 is TGCAGCGTTGTCCCCGCGGAGGGTTACTACAATGAGCAGTTCTTC. Translated, it gives CSVVPAEGYYNEQFF.

This clonotype was found a few times. This sequence joins TRBV6-2 or TRBV6-3 and TRBJ2-1; TRBD2 matches at 14 bases. The CDR3 spans 20 residues. V shed 7 bases, J shed 1 base, and the junction held 15 bases outside the gene matches. CDR1 is MNHEY and CDR2 is SVGEGT in the germline V gene. CDR3: CASTPGGLAGGGRSYNEQFF. The CDR3 DNA is TGTGCCAGCACCCCTGGTGGACTAGCGGGAGGAGGCCGGTCCTACAATGAGCAGTTCTTC.

The chain carries TRBV25-1 and TRBJ2-7; D gene unclear. This CDR3 is built from 13 residues. Trimming left V 4 bases short and J 6 bases short, with 13 bases between. The germline V gene encodes CDR1 MGHDK and CDR2 SYGVNS. DNA of the CDR3: TGTGCCAGCAGTGGTGCCCCATCGATCGAGCAGTACTTC. Protein sequence: CASSGAPSIEQYF.

The CDR3 protein is CASSQDPLPGRLDEQFF. The CDR3 bases are TGCGCCAGCAGCCAAGATCCACTCCCCGGGAGGTTGGATGAGCAGTTCTTC. The V call is TRBV4-3, the J call TRBJ2-1; 7 nucleotides align to TRBD2. After removal of 0 bases from V and 8 bases from J, the junction contained 13 bases not matched to a gene. Germline CDR1 is LGHNA and CDR2 is YSLEER. The CDR3 contains 17 residues.

This clonotype appeared a few times. The rearrangement joins TRBV20-1 to TRBJ2-5; possible D gene TRBD2, 6 bases. CDR1 and CDR2 (germline): DFQATT, SNEGSKA (reference sequence). There are 15 residues in the CDR3. The V and J ends lost 0 bases and 5 bases respectively, with 16 bases between them. CDR3 sequence: CSARDQVGGWETQYF. CDR3 DNA: TGCAGTGCTAGAGATCAAGTGGGGGGATGGGAGACCCAGTACTTC.